This TCR beta chain was sequenced during a study of Graves' ophthalmopathy and Graves' hyperthyroidism. The germline V and J ends were trimmed by 0 bases and 0 bases, with 14 bases remaining between them. Germline V gives CDR1 MNHEY, CDR2 SVGEGT. The CDR3 spans 17 residues. This clonotype was detected ten times or more. Lactation, pregnancy, uncontrolled infections and other autoimmune diseases were all grounds for excluding patients. Amplifying from RNA transcripts, the study obtained TCR beta CDR3 regions. RT-PCR was first run with HTBI primers, then multiplex PCR in a second round. Using its own MiXCR run on the multiplex PCR reads, TCRdb lists one record per CDR3 protein. This table has about 500,000 distinct CDR3 sequences, approximately 15% appearing once.

The genes are TRBV6-2 or TRBV6-3 and TRBJ1-1; D ambiguous. The source of this sequence is a woman aged 25 to 45 with Graves' ophthalmopathy. Sequences were obtained from blood. In nucleotides, the CDR3 is TGTGCCAGCAGTTACTCAATAACGGACGGAATGAACACTGAAGCTTTCTTT. It encodes CASSYSITDGMNTEAFF.